What follows describes a single T cell receptor (beta chain). Sequencing was performed with immunoSEQ multiplex PCR; in TCRdb, only in-frame clones are kept and a portion is missing. The sample yields more than 350,000 clones, 80% to 90% seen once. This record belongs to a study of blood T cell repertoires in COVID-19. In the study overall: Sources were T cells, B-cell-depleted T cells, or PBMCs; the material itself was cDNA or gDNA.

Residents of approximately 25 US areas, aged roughly 18 to 89 years, made up the participants. Grouping used clinical history reported by participants in a survey and questionnaire. Two consecutive negative NP/OP PCR tests, clearance, or resolved symptoms defined Cohort 3 recovery. Germline V gene sequence: CDR1 LNHDA, CDR2 SQIVND (reference sequence). V lost 5 bases and J lost 12; bases outside the gene matches: 9. CDR3 length equals 12 residues. Sequencing input: PBMCs or T cells enriched from blood (not recorded which). The clonotype originates from a woman aged 45-65 years who had recovered from COVID-19. The chain uses TRBV19 and TRBJ1-1, with 7 bases that match TRBD1. The CDR3 DNA follows: TGTGCCAGTAGTCTTCGACAGGGTGACACTTTCTTT. Translation: CASSLRQGDTFF.